This TCR beta chain is from a study of cytomegalovirus exposure and HLA in healthy donors. In germline, CDR1 is MDHEN, CDR2 SYDVKM. V shed 5 bases and J shed 7 bases, with 11 bases lying between them. CDR3 length equals 12 residues. Study results and caveats: Altogether, some 170 TCR beta chains were recorded as cytomegalovirus-associated. It was reported that the classifier diagnosed cytomegalovirus status with high specificity and sensitivity in both the original and validation cohorts. Common viral pathogens (according to a later analysis) appeared linked to several of the most significant clusters.

Comments on this clone: Its antigen is not known.

The PCR was carried out with 60 Vbeta primers and 13 Jbeta primers. Assay: immunoSEQ multiplex PCR; the TCRdb copy retains only in-frame clones and omits some. In all, the sample yields roughly 200,000 clones. V gene TRBV28 combines with J gene TRBJ1-1; maybe TRBD1 (6 bases). Input material: PBMCs. The clonotype originates from a man aged 25 to 40 in good health and CMV-seronegative. For the CDR3, the DNA is TGTGCCAGCAGTGCACAGGGTCTTGAAGCTTTCTTT. The encoded protein is CASSAQGLEAFF.